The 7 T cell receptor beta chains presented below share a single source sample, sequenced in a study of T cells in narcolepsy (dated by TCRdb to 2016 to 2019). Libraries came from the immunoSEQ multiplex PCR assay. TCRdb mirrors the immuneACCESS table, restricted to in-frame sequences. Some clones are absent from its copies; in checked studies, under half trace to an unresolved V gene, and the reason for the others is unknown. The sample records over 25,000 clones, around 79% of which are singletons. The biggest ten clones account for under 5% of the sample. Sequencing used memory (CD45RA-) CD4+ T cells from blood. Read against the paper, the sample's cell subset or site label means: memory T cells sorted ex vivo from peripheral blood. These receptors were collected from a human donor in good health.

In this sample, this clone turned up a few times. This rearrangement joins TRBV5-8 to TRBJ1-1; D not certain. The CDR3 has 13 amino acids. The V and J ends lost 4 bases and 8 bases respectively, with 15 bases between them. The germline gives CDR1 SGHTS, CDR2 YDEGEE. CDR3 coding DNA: TGTGCCAGCAGCACCCGAGCCGGGCTGGAAGCTTTCTTT. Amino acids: CASSTRAGLEAFF.

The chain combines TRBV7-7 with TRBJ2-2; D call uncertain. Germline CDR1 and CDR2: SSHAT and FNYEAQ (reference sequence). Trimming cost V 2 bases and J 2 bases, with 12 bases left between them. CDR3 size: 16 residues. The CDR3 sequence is CASSLTVTQNTGELFF. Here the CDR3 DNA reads TGTGCCAGCAGCTTAACGGTCACCCAAAACACCGGGGAGCTGTTTTTT.

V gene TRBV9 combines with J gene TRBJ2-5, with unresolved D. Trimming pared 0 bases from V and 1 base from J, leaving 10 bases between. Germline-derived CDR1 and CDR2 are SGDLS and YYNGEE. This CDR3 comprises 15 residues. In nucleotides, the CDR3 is TGTGCCAGCAGCGTAGCCGAGAACTTCCAAGAGACCCAGTACTTC. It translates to CASSVAENFQETQYF.

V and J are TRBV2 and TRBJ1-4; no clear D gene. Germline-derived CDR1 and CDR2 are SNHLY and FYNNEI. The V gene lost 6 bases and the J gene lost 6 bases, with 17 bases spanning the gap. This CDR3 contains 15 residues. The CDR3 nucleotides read TGTGCCAGCAGCCGCCGCCAGGTTGGGGATGAAAAACTGTTTTTT. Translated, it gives CASSRRQVGDEKLFF.

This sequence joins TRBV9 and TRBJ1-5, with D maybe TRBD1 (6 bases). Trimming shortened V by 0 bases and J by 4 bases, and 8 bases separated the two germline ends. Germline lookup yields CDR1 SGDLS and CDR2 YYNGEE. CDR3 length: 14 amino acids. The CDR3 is CASSVGTANQPQHF. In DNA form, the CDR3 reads TGTGCCAGCAGCGTAGGGACAGCAAATCAGCCCCAGCATTTT.

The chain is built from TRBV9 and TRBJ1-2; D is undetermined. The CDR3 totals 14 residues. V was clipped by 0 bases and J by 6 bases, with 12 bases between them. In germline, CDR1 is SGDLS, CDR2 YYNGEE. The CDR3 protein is CASSVDAGGDGYTF. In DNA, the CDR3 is TGTGCCAGCAGCGTAGACGCAGGCGGGGATGGCTACACCTTC.

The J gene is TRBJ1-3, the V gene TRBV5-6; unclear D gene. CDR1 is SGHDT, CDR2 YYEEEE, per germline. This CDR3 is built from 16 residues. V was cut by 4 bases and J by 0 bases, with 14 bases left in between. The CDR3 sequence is CASSDSGLDSGNTIYF. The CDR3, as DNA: TGTGCCAGCAGCGACTCGGGCCTCGACTCTGGAAACACCATATATTTT.